One T cell receptor beta chain is described in this entry. Its antigen is as yet unknown. This sample is drawn from a study of CD8 T cells in ankylosing spondylitis. Study-level points and caveats: Some motif variants were previously reported in reactive arthritis synovial fluid and blood. It was reported that disease-linked clones were significantly enriched in matched ankylosing spondylitis synovial fluid.

It was by quantitative 5'-RACE with molecular barcodes that TCR beta libraries were made. TCRdb reprocessed the 5' RACE reads via MiXCR and lists one record per CDR3 protein. The sample carries about 160,000 distinct CDR3 sequences, about 16% recorded once. Germline V gives CDR1 MDHEN, CDR2 SYDVKM. Trimming removed 5 bases from V and 0 bases from J; junction bases left unmatched: 9. The CDR3 has 17 amino acids. The sequence was obtained from a male donor with ankylosing spondylitis or in good health (not recorded which). V gene TRBV28 combines with J gene TRBJ1-3, with 8 positions matching TRBD1. The sequenced sample was blood, either unsorted or a sorted T cell fraction (not recorded which). The CDR3 is CASSAPAGGNSGNTIYF. CDR3 bases: TGTGCCAGCAGTGCGCCAGCAGGGGGCAACTCTGGAAACACCATATATTTT.